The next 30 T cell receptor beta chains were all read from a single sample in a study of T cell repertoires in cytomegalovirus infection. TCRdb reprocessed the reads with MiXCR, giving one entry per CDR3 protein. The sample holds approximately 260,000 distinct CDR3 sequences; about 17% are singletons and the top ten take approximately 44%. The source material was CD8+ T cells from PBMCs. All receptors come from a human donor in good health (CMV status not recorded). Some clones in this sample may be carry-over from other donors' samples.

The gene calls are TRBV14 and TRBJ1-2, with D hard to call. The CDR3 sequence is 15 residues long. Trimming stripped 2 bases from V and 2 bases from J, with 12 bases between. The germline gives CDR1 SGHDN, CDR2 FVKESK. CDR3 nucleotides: TGTGCCAGCAGCCAACGGGTCAGGAGAAACTATGGCTACACCTTC. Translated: CASSQRVRRNYGYTF.

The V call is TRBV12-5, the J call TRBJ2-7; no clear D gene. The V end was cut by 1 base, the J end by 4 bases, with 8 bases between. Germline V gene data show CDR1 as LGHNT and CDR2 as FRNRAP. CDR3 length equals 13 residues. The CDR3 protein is CASGLGSLYEQYF. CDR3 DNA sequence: TGTGCTAGTGGTTTGGGCAGTTTATACGAGCAGTACTTC.

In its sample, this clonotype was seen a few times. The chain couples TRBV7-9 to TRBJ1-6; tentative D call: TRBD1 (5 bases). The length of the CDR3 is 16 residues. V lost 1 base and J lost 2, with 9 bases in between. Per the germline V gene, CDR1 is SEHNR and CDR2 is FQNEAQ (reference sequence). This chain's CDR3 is CASSLVGEAYNSPLHF. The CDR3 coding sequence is TGTGCCAGCAGCTTAGTGGGGGAAGCCTATAATTCACCCCTCCACTTT.

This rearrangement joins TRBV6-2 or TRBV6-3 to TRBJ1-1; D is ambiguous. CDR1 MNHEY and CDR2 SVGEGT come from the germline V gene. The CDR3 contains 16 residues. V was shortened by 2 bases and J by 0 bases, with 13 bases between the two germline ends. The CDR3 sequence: CASSYPAGLMNTEAFF. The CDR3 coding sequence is TGTGCCAGCAGTTACCCTGCAGGACTGATGAACACTGAAGCTTTCTTT.

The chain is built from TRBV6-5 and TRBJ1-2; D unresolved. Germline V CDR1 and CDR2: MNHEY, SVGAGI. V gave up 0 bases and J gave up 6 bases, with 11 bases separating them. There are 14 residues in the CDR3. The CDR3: CASSYSPGSDGYTF. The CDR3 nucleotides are TGTGCCAGCAGTTACTCGCCGGGATCTGATGGCTACACCTTC.

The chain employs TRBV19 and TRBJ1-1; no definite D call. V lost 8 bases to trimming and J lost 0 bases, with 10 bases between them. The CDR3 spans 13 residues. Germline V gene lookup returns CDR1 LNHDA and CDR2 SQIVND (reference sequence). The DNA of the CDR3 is TGTGCCAGTGGACCGATCATGAACACTGAAGCTTTCTTT. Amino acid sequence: CASGPIMNTEAFF.

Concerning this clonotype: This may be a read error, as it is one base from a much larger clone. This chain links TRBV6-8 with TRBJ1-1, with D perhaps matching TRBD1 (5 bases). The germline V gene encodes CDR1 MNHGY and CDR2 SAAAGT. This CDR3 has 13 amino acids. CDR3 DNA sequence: TGTGCCAGCAGTCTTATGACGGGGACTGAAACTTTCTTT. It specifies CASSLMTGTETFF.

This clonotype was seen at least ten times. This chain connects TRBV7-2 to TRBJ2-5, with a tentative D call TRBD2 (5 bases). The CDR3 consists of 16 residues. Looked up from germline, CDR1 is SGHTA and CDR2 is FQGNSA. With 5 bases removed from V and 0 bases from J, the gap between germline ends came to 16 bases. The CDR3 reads CASSPNEGEYQETQYF. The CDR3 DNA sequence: TGTGCCAGCAGCCCTAATGAGGGCGAATACCAAGAGACCCAGTACTTC.

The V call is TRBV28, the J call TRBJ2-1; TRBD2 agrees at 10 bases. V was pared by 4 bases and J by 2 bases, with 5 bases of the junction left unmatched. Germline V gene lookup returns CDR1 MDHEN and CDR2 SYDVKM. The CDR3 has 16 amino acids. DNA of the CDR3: TGTGCCAGCAGTTCATCCGGGACTAGCGCCTACAATGAGCAGTTCTTC. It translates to CASSSSGTSAYNEQFF.

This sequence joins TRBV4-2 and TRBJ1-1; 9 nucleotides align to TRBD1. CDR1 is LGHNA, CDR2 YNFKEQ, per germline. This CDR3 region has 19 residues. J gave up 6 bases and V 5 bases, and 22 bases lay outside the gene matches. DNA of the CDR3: TGTGCCAGCAGCACACGAGACCAGGGACAGGGTTATCTCGTATCTGAAGCTTTCTTT. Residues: CASSTRDQGQGYLVSEAFF.

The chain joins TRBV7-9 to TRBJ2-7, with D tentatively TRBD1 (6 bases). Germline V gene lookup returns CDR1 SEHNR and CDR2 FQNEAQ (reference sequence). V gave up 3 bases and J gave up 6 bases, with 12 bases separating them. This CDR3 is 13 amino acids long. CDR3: CASSFRTGIEQYF. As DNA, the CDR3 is TGTGCCAGCAGCTTTCGTACAGGGATCGAGCAGTACTTC.

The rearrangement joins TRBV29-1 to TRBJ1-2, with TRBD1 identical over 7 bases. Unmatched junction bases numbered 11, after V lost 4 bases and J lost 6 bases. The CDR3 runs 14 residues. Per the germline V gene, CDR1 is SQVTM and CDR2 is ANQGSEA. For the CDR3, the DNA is TGCAGCGTTGTTGTAGCGACAGGGAACAATGGCTACACCTTC. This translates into CSVVVATGNNGYTF.

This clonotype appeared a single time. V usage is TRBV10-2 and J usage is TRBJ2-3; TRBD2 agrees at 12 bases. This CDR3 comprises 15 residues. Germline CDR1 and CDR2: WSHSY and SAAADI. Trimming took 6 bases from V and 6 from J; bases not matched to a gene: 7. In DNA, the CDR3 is TGCGCCAGCAGAGGGCCTAGCGGGGGGGCCGATACGCAGTATTTT. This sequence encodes CASRGPSGGADTQYF.

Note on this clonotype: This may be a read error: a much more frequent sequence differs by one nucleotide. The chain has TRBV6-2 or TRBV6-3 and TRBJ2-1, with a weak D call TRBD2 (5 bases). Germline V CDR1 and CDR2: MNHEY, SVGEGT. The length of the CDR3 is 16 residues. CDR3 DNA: TGTGTCAGCAGTTACTCGAGGCCGGGGACCTACAATGAGCAGTTCTTC. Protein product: CVSSYSRPGTYNEQFF.

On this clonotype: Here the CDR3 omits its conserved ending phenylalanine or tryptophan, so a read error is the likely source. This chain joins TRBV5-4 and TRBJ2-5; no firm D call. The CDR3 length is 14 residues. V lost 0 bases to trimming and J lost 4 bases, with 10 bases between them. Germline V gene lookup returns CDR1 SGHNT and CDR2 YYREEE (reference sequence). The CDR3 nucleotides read TGTGCCAGCAGCTTGGCTGCAGTAGGAGAGACCCAGTACTCC. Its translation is CASSLAAVGETQYS.

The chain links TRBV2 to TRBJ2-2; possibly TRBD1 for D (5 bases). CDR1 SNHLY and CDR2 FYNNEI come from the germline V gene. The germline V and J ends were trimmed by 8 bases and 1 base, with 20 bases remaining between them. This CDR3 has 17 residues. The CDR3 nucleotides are TGTGCCAGCGAATGGTCGGAAGGGGAACAGAACACCGGGGAGCTGTTTTTT. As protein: CASEWSEGEQNTGELFF.

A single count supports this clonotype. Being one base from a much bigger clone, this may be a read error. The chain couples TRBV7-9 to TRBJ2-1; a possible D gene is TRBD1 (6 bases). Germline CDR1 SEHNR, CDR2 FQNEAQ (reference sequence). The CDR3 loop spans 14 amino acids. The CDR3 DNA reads TGTGCCAGCGGAAAGGGGGAATCCTACGATGAGCAGTTCTTC. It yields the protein CASGKGESYDEQFF. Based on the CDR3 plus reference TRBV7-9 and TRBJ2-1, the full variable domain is DTGVSQNPRHKITKRGQNVTFRCDPISEHNRLYWYRQTLGQGPEFLTYFQNEAQLEKSRLLSDRFSAERPKGSFSTLEIQRTEQGDSAMYLCASGKGESYDEQFFGPGTRLTVL.

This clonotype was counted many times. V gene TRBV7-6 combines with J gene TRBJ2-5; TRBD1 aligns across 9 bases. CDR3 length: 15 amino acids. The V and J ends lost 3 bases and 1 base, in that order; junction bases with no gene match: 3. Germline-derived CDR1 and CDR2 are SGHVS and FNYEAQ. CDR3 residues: CASSLGTGTQETQYF. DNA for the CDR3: TGTGCCAGCAGCTTGGGGACAGGGACCCAAGAGACCCAGTACTTC.

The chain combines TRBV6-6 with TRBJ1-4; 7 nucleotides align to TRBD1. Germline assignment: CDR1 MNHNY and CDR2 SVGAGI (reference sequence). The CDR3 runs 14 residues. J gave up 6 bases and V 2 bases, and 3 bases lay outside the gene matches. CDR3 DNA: TGTGCCAGCAGTTACACCGGGACAGATGAAAAACTGTTTTTT. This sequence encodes CASSYTGTDEKLFF.

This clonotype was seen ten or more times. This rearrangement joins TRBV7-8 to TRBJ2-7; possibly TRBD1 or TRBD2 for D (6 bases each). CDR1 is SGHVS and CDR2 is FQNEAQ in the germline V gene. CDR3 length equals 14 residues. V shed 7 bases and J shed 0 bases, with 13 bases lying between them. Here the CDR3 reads CASTLGGSSYEQYF. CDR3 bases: TGTGCCAGCACCCTCGGGGGCAGCTCCTACGAGCAGTACTTC.

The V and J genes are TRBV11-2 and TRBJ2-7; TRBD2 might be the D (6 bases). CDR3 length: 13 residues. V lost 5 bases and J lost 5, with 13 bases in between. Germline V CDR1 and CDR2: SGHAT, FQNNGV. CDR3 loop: CASSPSGGNEQYF. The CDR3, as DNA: TGTGCCAGCAGCCCCAGCGGAGGGAACGAGCAGTACTTC.

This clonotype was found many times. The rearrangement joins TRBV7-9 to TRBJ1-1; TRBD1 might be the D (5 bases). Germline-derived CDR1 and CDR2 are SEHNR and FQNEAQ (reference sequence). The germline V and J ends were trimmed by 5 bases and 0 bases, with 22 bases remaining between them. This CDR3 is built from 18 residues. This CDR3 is CASSPTGGVGVMNTEAFF. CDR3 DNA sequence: TGTGCCAGCAGCCCTACGGGGGGGGTTGGGGTGATGAACACTGAAGCTTTCTTT.

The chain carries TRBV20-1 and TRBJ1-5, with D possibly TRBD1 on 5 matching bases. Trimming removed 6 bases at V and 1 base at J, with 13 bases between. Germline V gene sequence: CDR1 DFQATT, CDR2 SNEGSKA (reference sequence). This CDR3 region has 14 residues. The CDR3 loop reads CSAGTGRSNQPQHF. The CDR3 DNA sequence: TGCAGTGCCGGGACCGGTCGGAGCAATCAGCCCCAGCATTTT.

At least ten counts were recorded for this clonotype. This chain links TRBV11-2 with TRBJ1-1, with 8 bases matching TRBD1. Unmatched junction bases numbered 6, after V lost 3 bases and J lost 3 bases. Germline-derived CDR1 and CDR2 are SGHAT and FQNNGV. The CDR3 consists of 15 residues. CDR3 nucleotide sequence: TGTGCCAGCAGCTTCTGGACAGGGAAGGACACTGAAGCTTTCTTT. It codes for CASSFWTGKDTEAFF.

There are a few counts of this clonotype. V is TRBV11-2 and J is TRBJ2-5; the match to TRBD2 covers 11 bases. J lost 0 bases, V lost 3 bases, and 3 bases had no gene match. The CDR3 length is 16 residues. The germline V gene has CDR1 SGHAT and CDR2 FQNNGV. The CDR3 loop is CASSLASGGYQETQYF. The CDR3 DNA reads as TGTGCCAGCAGCTTGGCTAGCGGGGGGTACCAAGAGACCCAGTACTTC.

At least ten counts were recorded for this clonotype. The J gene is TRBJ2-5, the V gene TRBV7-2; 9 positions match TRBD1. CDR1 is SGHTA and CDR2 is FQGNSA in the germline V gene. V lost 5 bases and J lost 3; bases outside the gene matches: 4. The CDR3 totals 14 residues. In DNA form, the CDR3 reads TGTGCCAGCAGCACCCGGGACAGGGAAGAGACCCAGTACTTC. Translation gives CASSTRDREETQYF. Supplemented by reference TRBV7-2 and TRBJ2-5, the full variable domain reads GAGVSQSPSNKVTEKGKDVELRCDPISGHTALYWYRQSLGQGLEFLIYFQGNSAPDKSGLPSDRFSAERTGGSVSTLTIQRTQQEDSAVYLCASSTRDREETQYFGPGTRLLVL.

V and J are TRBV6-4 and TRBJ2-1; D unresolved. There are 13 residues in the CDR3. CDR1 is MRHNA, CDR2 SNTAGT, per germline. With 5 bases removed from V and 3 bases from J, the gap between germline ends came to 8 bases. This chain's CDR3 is CASSPANYNEQFF. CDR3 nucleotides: TGTGCCAGCAGTCCCGCAAACTACAATGAGCAGTTCTTC.

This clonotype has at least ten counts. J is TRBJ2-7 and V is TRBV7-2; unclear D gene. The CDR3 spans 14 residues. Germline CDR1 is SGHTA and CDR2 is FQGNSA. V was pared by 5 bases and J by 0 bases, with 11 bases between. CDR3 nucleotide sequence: TGTGCCAGCAGCCTAATAGGATCCTCCTACGAGCAGTACTTC. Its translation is CASSLIGSSYEQYF. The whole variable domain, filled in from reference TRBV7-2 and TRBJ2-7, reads GAGVSQSPSNKVTEKGKDVELRCDPISGHTALYWYRQSLGQGLEFLIYFQGNSAPDKSGLPSDRFSAERTGGSVSTLTIQRTQQEDSAVYLCASSLIGSSYEQYFGPGTRLTVT.

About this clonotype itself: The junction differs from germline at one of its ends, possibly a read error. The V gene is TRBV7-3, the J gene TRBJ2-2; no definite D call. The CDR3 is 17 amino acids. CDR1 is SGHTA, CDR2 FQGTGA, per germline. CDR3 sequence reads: CASSRETTSPHTAELFF. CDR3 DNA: TGTGCCAGCAGCCGAGAAACCACATCACCCCACACCGCGGAGCTGTTTTTT.

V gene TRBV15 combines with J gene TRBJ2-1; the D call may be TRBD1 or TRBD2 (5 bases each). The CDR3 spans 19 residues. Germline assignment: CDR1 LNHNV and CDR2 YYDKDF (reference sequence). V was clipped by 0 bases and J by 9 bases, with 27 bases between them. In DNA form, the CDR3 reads TGTGCCACCAGCAGAGATCCCAGGTACAACGGGGCGAAATTTCGTGAGCAGTTCTTC. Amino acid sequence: CATSRDPRYNGAKFREQFF.